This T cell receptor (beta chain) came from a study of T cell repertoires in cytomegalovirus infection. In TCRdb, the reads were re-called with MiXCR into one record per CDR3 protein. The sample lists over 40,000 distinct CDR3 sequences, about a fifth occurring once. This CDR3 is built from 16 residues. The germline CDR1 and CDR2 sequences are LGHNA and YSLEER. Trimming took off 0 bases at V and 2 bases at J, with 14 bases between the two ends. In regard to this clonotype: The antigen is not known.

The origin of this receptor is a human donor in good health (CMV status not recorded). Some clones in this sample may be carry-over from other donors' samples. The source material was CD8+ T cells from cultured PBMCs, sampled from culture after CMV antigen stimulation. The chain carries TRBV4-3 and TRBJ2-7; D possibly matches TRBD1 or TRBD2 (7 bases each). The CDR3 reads CASSQDPGGAPYEQYF. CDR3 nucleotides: TGCGCCAGCAGCCAAGATCCAGGGGGGGCTCCCTACGAGCAGTACTTC.